This TCR beta chain originates from a study of cytomegalovirus exposure and HLA in healthy donors. Overall study findings and caveats: Most TCR sequences were seen very rarely across donors, but some public TCRs occurred in many. Follow-up analysis seemed to connect common viral pathogens with several of the most significant clusters identified. Available immune exposure information covered CMV serostatus only.

Germline V gene sequence: CDR1 SQVTM, CDR2 ANQGSEA. V was trimmed by 4 bases and J by 2 bases, leaving 15 bases between them. The CDR3 runs 14 residues. Regarding this clone: The antigen remains undetermined.

The primer mix had 60 Vbeta and 13 Jbeta primers. Authors' processing steps: A later analysis tallied approximately 87 million unique TCR beta chains, around 11 million of them shared. Clones were read by immunoSEQ multiplex PCR, and TCRdb kept only the in-frame ones, dropping some. For V, J and clone size, that table is used; D and trimming come from the DNA. The sample contains about 100,000 clones, approximately 74% of which appear only once. The sample was PBMCs. The sequence derives from a woman aged 40 to 55 in good health and CMV-seronegative. This chain links TRBV29-1 with TRBJ2-7; maybe TRBD2 (6 bases). Written as DNA, the CDR3 is TGCAGCGTTGGGAGGGACCTACCTCCCTACGAGCAGTACTTC. Its protein is CSVGRDLPPYEQYF.